The rows below give T cell receptor beta chains drawn from one sample of a study of T-cell memory formation after mild COVID-19. TCRdb called the 5' RACE reads again in MiXCR, with one record for every CDR3 protein. This sample carries hundreds of thousands of distinct CDR3 sequences, roughly 17% of them seen once, and the ten largest clones take approximately 20%. Specimen: PBMCs or a T cell subset sorted from them (not recorded which). The receptors originated from a man aged 18 to 29 who had mild COVID-19 (a few samples of this study predate the infection). Cell type and time point are not known. CDR3s include the opening cysteine and the closing phenylalanine or tryptophan. The D gene is left open where the match is weak. The size of a clone is reported for some rows only, either as once, few or many, or as a class for expanded clones.

clone_size | d_call | j_call | v_call | cdr3_aa | cdr3_nt
few | TRBD2 | TRBJ2-3 | TRBV4-3 | CASSQLAGGRADTQYF | TGCGCCAGCAGCCAATTGGCGGGGGGCAGGGCAGATACGCAGTATTTT
NA | TRBD1 | TRBJ2-5 | TRBV19 | CASSTWTGNLETQYF | TGTGCCAGTAGTACATGGACAGGGAATCTAGAGACCCAGTACTTC
few | NA | TRBJ2-7 | TRBV12-5 | CASGDPGDEQYF | TGTGCTAGTGGTGACCCAGGGGACGAGCAGTACTTC
many | NA | TRBJ1-2 | TRBV12-3/TRBV12-4 | CASSLNRENGYTF | TGTGCCAGCAGCCTAAACAGGGAGAATGGCTACACCTTC
NA | TRBD2 | TRBJ2-2 | TRBV7-3 | CASRPPGLAVDGELFF | TGTGCCAGCAGGCCACCGGGACTAGCTGTCGACGGGGAGCTGTTTTTT
NA | TRBD2 | TRBJ2-1 | TRBV6-5 | CASSRLAGGWNEQFF | TGTGCCAGCAGTCGACTAGCGGGGGGGTGGAATGAGCAGTTCTTC
few | NA | TRBJ2-1 | TRBV20-1 | CSASALEGYNEQFF | TGCAGTGCGTCCGCCCTGGAGGGGTACAATGAGCAGTTCTTC
NA | NA | TRBJ2-1 | TRBV5-1 | CASSLAIAREQFF | TGCGCCAGCAGCTTGGCGATCGCTCGTGAGCAGTTCTTC
few | TRBD2 | TRBJ2-3 | TRBV6-6 | CATGTSYRDTQYF | TGTGCCACCGGGACTAGCTATCGAGATACGCAGTATTTT
few | TRBD1 | TRBJ2-7 | TRBV12-3/TRBV12-4 | CASSFVWTGDFEQYF | TGTGCCAGCAGTTTTGTGTGGACAGGGGACTTCGAGCAGTACTTC
NA | NA | TRBJ1-6 | TRBV12-3/TRBV12-4 | CASSSRTENSPLHF | TGTGCCAGCAGTTCCCGGACAGAGAATTCACCCCTCCACTTT
few | NA | TRBJ2-5 | TRBV5-6 | CASSLKGLSQETQYF | TGTGCCAGCAGCTTGAAGGGATTAAGCCAAGAGACCCAGTACTTC
few | TRBD1 | TRBJ2-5 | TRBV6-5 | CASSYYRGLQETQYF | TGTGCCAGCAGTTACTACAGGGGGTTACAAGAGACCCAGTACTTC
many | NA | TRBJ2-2 | TRBV7-9 | CASSTLWTGELFF | TGTGCCAGCAGCACCCTCTGGACCGGGGAGCTGTTTTTT
few | NA | TRBJ1-4 | TRBV5-5 | CASSSGHHATNEKLFF | TGTGCCAGCAGCTCCGGACACCACGCAACTAATGAAAAACTGTTTTTT
few | NA | TRBJ1-2 | TRBV7-2 | CASSLALGGYYGYTF | TGTGCCAGCAGCTTAGCCCTCGGGGGGTACTATGGCTACACCTTC
few | NA | TRBJ1-1 | TRBV29-1 | CSTRAEGYLMNTEAFF | TGCAGCACCCGCGCGGAGGGCTATTTGATGAACACTGAAGCTTTCTTT
NA | TRBD1 | TRBJ2-2 | TRBV12-3/TRBV12-4 | CASRMTGGTGELFF | TGTGCCAGCAGGATGACAGGGGGCACCGGGGAGCTGTTTTTT
NA | NA | TRBJ2-3 | TRBV12-3/TRBV12-4 | CASRNQDTQYF | TGTGCCAGCAGGAATCAAGATACGCAGTATTTT
few | TRBD2 | TRBJ2-5 | TRBV28 | CASSSLLAGGPETQYF | TGTGCCAGCAGTTCCCTGCTAGCGGGGGGGCCGGAGACCCAGTACTTC
NA | TRBD1 | TRBJ2-2 | TRBV7-9 | CASRAGQGNTGELFF | TGTGCCAGCAGAGCCGGACAGGGGAACACCGGGGAGCTGTTTTTT
NA | TRBD2 | TRBJ2-3 | TRBV7-2 | CASSLEAGALWDTQYF | TGTGCCAGCAGCTTAGAAGCGGGGGCCCTTTGGGATACGCAGTATTTT
few | TRBD2 | TRBJ2-3 | TRBV5-1 | CASSFAGGQEDTQYF | TGCGCCAGCAGCTTTGCGGGGGGGCAGGAAGATACGCAGTATTTT
NA | NA | TRBJ1-1 | TRBV4-2 | CASSRSGTENTEAFF | TGTGCCAGCAGCCGATCCGGGACGGAGAACACTGAAGCTTTCTTT
NA | NA | TRBJ2-2 | TRBV7-8 | CASRTDQNTGELFF | TGCGCCAGCAGGACAGATCAGAACACCGGGGAGCTGTTTTTT
few | NA | TRBJ2-7 | TRBV27 | CASSSTGYEQYF | TGTGCCAGCAGTAGCACAGGGTACGAGCAGTACTTC
few | NA | TRBJ1-5 | TRBV10-3 | CAISDSGRGQPQHF | TGTGCCATCAGTGATTCGGGGCGCGGGCAGCCCCAGCATTTT
few | NA | TRBJ2-1 | TRBV4-3 | CASSPRGWHRSYNEQFF | TGCGCCAGCAGCCCGCGTGGTTGGCACCGCTCCTACAATGAGCAGTTCTTC
NA | NA | TRBJ1-1 | TRBV19 | CASTRVGMNTEAFF | TGTGCCAGTACCCGGGTTGGGATGAACACTGAAGCTTTCTTT
few | TRBD1 | TRBJ2-5 | TRBV27 | CASSFSGTGGVETQYF | TGTGCCAGCAGTTTTTCCGGGACAGGGGGCGTAGAGACCCAGTACTTC
few | TRBD2 | TRBJ2-5 | TRBV4-3 | CASSQESDGGARETQYF | TGCGCCAGCAGCCAAGAATCCGACGGGGGGGCCCGGGAGACCCAGTACTTC
many | NA | TRBJ1-3 | TRBV7-9 | CASSFTGTGNTIYF | TGTGCCAGCAGCTTCACCGGGACAGGAAACACCATATATTTT
NA | NA | TRBJ2-4 | TRBV5-6 | CASSLAFWQGTKNIQYF | TGTGCCAGCAGCTTGGCCTTCTGGCAGGGGACCAAAAACATTCAGTACTTC
NA | TRBD1 | TRBJ2-1 | TRBV2 | CASSAGTGGEQFF | TGTGCCAGCAGCGCCGGGACAGGGGGTGAGCAGTTCTTC
NA | NA | TRBJ1-1 | TRBV5-1 | CASSPRGVGGVRTEAFF | TGCGCCAGCAGCCCCCGCGGAGTGGGGGGCGTTAGAACTGAAGCTTTCTTT
NA | TRBD1 | TRBJ1-4 | TRBV7-9 | CASSLLQDRGVKRLFF | TGTGCCAGCAGCCTCCTCCAGGACAGGGGGGTTAAAAGACTGTTTTTT
few | TRBD1 | TRBJ1-1 | TRBV7-9 | CASSPPDRDSTEAFF | TGTGCCAGCAGCCCCCCGGACAGGGACAGCACTGAAGCTTTCTTT
few | NA | TRBJ1-5 | TRBV12-3/TRBV12-4 | CASSLESHQPQHF | TGTGCCAGCAGTTTAGAGTCCCATCAGCCCCAGCATTTT
NA | NA | TRBJ2-5 | TRBV6-2/TRBV6-3 | CASSHPLGRETQYF | TGTGCCAGCAGCCACCCTCTAGGCCGGGAGACCCAGTACTTC
few | TRBD2 | TRBJ2-3 | TRBV3-1 | CASSQEGGGTQYF | TGTGCCAGCAGCCAAGAGGGGGGGGGTACGCAGTATTTT
NA | NA | TRBJ2-7 | TRBV15 | CATSQGIHEQYF | TGTGCCACCAGCCAGGGGATTCACGAGCAGTACTTC
NA | NA | TRBJ2-7 | TRBV10-3 | CAISESSHEQYF | TGTGCCATCAGTGAGTCGAGTCACGAGCAGTACTTC
NA | TRBD1 | TRBJ2-5 | TRBV15 | CATSREDRGRRETQYF | TGTGCCACCAGCAGAGAAGACAGGGGGCGCCGGGAGACCCAGTACTTC
NA | NA | TRBJ1-2 | TRBV5-6 | CASSYDTEGYTF | TGTGCCAGCAGCTACGATACGGAAGGCTACACCTTC
NA | TRBD2 | TRBJ2-1 | TRBV5-1 | CASSLAGGAGEQFF | TGCGCCAGCAGCTTGGCCGGGGGGGCTGGTGAGCAGTTCTTC
few | NA | TRBJ2-3 | TRBV4-1 | CASSQEPSESDTQYF | TGCGCCAGCAGCCAAGAACCTAGCGAGTCGGATACGCAGTATTTT
NA | TRBD1 | TRBJ2-4 | TRBV7-9 | CASSPRAGQGLGKNIQYF | TGTGCCAGCAGCCCACGGGCGGGACAGGGGCTCGGCAAAAACATTCAGTACTTC